This T cell receptor (beta chain) comes out of a study of shared clonotypes between healthy human individuals. Study overall: Donors, aged 18 to 49, were a couple of women and three men. The plates for each donor numbered three CD4 naive, three CD4 memory, two CD8 naive and one CD8 memory. Study-wide results and limits: Sharing across a few donors was seen in 4% to 5.5% of naive CD4 clonotypes. Sorted-subset sequencing was shown by rarefaction to be incomplete despite large depth.

Germline loops: CDR1 SEHNR, CDR2 FQNEAQ (reference sequence). The length of the CDR3 is 16 residues. Trimming cost V 5 bases and J 0 bases; bases outside gene matches: 6. Terminally differentiated effector memory CD45RA+ cells were excluded by CCR7 positive selection of CD45RO-negative cells. Comment on this clone: Its target is unknown.

Sequencing used immunoSEQ multiplex PCR; TCRdb keeps in-frame clones, though not all of them. Among millions of clones listed, about 95% were seen once. This receptor was obtained from a man younger than 35 in good health. Sequencing used naive CD8+ T cells sorted from blood. This chain connects TRBV7-9 to TRBJ2-1; 8 nucleotides line up with TRBD2. CDR3 coding DNA: TGTGCCAGCAGCCCTCATAGCGGGAACTCCTACAATGAGCAGTTCTTC. Translated, it gives CASSPHSGNSYNEQFF. The variable domain in full, with the rest retrieved from reference TRBV7-9 and TRBJ2-1, is DTGVSQNPRHKITKRGQNVTFRCDPISEHNRLYWYRQTLGQGPEFLTYFQNEAQLEKSRLLSDRFSAERPKGSFSTLEIQRTEQGDSAMYLCASSPHSGNSYNEQFFGPGTRLTVL.